The rows below give T cell receptor beta chains drawn from one sample of a study of regulatory T cells in long-lasting Graves disease. TCRdb reprocessed the multiplex PCR reads with MiXCR, giving one entry per CDR3 protein. The table records around 400,000 distinct CDR3 sequences, about an eighth of them present only once. The sample was also linked to a second study, of T cells in Graves' hyperthyroidism and ophthalmopathy.

The sample in question was peripheral blood mononuclear cells (PBMCs), obtained at new diagnosis, from a patient treated with antithyroid drugs. These receptors came from a young woman with Graves disease. The CDR3 runs from the conserved cysteine through the conserved F or W. Fields, in order: V gene, clone size, J gene, D gene, CDR3 DNA, CDR3 protein. The D gene is left open where the match is weak. The listing skips clone size in some rows; elsewhere it reads once, few, many or a size class.

TRBV7-2	few	TRBJ1-2	TRBD1	TGTGCCAGCAGCTTTCGAGGCGGACAGGGGGCAGATGGCTACACCTTC	CASSFRGGQGADGYTF
TRBV14	once	TRBJ2-1	.	TGTGCCGGCCAACCTGGGGGGAGCTACAATGAGCAGTTCTTC	CAGQPGGSYNEQFF
TRBV7-6	.	TRBJ2-3	TRBD2	TGTGCCAGCCGGCCCTTAGCGGGAGGGTCAGATACGCAGTATTTT	CASRPLAGGSDTQYF
TRBV12-3/TRBV12-4	many	TRBJ1-2	.	TGTGCCAGCACCAGGCAGGGGAGGAGAGGCTACACCTTC	CASTRQGRRGYTF
TRBV4-2	.	TRBJ1-1	.	TGTGCCAGCAGCCAGGCCGCCCAGGGCGGGGGTCGGATCACTGAAGCTTTCTTT	CASSQAAQGGGRITEAFF
TRBV7-9	.	TRBJ1-1	.	TGTGCCAGCCGGGAACAGGGAAGTACTGAAGCTTTCTTT	CASREQGSTEAFF
TRBV7-2	many	TRBJ2-7	TRBD2	TGTGCCAGCAGCCTACCGACTAGCGGGAGAACTAAGCAGTACTTC	CASSLPTSGRTKQYF
TRBV6-1	many	TRBJ2-1	.	TGTGCCAGCAGTGAGGAGGGACTGGAACCCTACAATGAGCAGTTCTTC	CASSEEGLEPYNEQFF
TRBV20-1	few	TRBJ1-4	TRBD1	TGCAGTGCTAGAGACCCCCGACAGGGACCTAATGAAAAACTGTTTTTT	CSARDPRQGPNEKLFF
TRBV9	many	TRBJ2-2	.	TGTGCCAGCACATCCGAGCCGTGGCCGGGTAAACACACCGGGGAGCTGTTTTTT	CASTSEPWPGKHTGELFF
TRBV11-1	many	TRBJ1-1	.	TGTGCCAGCAGCCGAGGACTACTGAACACTGAAGCTTTCTTT	CASSRGLLNTEAFF
TRBV7-3	many	TRBJ2-1	.	TGTGCCAGCAGTTTGACAAGGGATAGTGGTGGGAATGAGCAGTTCTTC	CASSLTRDSGGNEQFF
TRBV20-1	few	TRBJ2-3	TRBD2	TGCAGTGCCGTAGCGGGAGGGCCCTCGAATACGCAGTATTTT	CSAVAGGPSNTQYF
TRBV25-1	few	TRBJ2-5	.	TGTGCCAGCAGTGTCAGAAACCAAGAGACCCAGTACTTC	CASSVRNQETQYF
TRBV20-1	.	TRBJ1-2	.	TGCAGTGCGGAGCACGGGGCTAACTATGGCTACACCTTC	CSAEHGANYGYTF
TRBV20-1	.	TRBJ2-5	TRBD2	TGCAGTGCTTCAAGCGGGGAAGAGACCCAGTACTTC	CSASSGEETQYF
TRBV6-2/TRBV6-3	few	TRBJ2-3	TRBD2	TGTGCCAGCAGCCCGCGCCGACTAGCGGGAGGGTCCCCCCCAGGTACGCAGTATTTT	CASSPRRLAGGSPPGTQYF
TRBV20-1	few	TRBJ2-5	.	TGCAGTGCTAGGGACGCGGGCCCCAAAGAGACCCAGTACTTC	CSARDAGPKETQYF
TRBV11-1	.	TRBJ2-2	.	TGTGCCAGCAGCCCCCGGACGAGGTACGGGGAGCTGTTTTTT	CASSPRTRYGELFF
TRBV12-3/TRBV12-4	many	TRBJ2-7	TRBD2	TGTGCCAGCAGTTTAGCGTTAGGACTAGTTTCCTACGAGCAGTACTTC	CASSLALGLVSYEQYF
TRBV6-1	.	TRBJ2-1	TRBD2	TGTGCCAGCAGATACTTGGGACTAGCGGGGGGTTCCTCCTACAATGAGCAGTTCTTC	CASRYLGLAGGSSYNEQFF
TRBV10-2	few	TRBJ2-3	.	TGCGCCAGCAAAAAGTGGGAGAAAACAGATACGCAGTATTTT	CASKKWEKTDTQYF
TRBV24-1	few	TRBJ2-3	.	TGTGCCACCAGTGATCCCCCAAGTCATACGCAGTATTTT	CATSDPPSHTQYF
TRBV3-1	many	TRBJ2-3	.	TGTGCCAGCAGCCCCCAGGGGGGAGATACGCAGTATTTT	CASSPQGGDTQYF
TRBV7-8	many	TRBJ1-3	.	TGTGCCAGCAGCTTTCCTGGGACGGGAAACACCATATATTTT	CASSFPGTGNTIYF
TRBV18	.	TRBJ1-5	.	TGTGCCAGCTCACTCGACATTAGCAATCAGCCCCAGCATTTT	CASSLDISNQPQHF
TRBV11-2	many	TRBJ1-1	.	TGTGCCAGCAGTCCATTCTGGGCGAACACTGAAGCTTTCTTT	CASSPFWANTEAFF
TRBV5-1	few	TRBJ2-3	TRBD2	TGCGCCAGCAGCTTGGGTAGCGGGGCGACGCAGTATTTT	CASSLGSGATQYF
TRBV4-2	few	TRBJ2-2	.	TGTGCCAGCAGCCAAGATGCAGCCGCTTTCAACACCGGGGAGCTGTTTTTT	CASSQDAAAFNTGELFF
TRBV5-1	many	TRBJ1-1	.	TGCGCCAGCAGCTACTCCCAGGGTTCTGAAGCTTTCTTT	CASSYSQGSEAFF
TRBV12-3/TRBV12-4	many	TRBJ2-2	.	TGTGCCAGCAGTAAACAGAACACCGGGGAGCTGTTTTTT	CASSKQNTGELFF
TRBV5-1	.	TRBJ2-1	.	TGCGCCAGCAGGGGGGGCCCGCCATCCCCCCCTGAGCAGTTCTTC	CASRGGPPSPPEQFF
TRBV6-1	few	TRBJ1-2	.	TGTGCCAGCATGCAGGGTGGTCTTAGCGGCTACACCTTC	CASMQGGLSGYTF
TRBV20-1	few	TRBJ2-7	TRBD2	TGCAGTGCTACAGGGACTAGCGGGACCTACGAGCAGTACTTC	CSATGTSGTYEQYF
TRBV5-4	few	TRBJ2-1	.	TGTGCCCGCAGCCATGTGGGAGACGTAAATGAGCAGTTCTTC	CARSHVGDVNEQFF
TRBV4-3	few	TRBJ2-6	.	TGCGCCAGCAGCCAAGAGGGGTCGACTGCTGGGGCCAACGTCCTGACTTTC	CASSQEGSTAGANVLTF
TRBV11-2	many	TRBJ2-2	.	TGTGCCAGCAGCTTAGATCCGGGGGTCACCGGGGAGCTGTTTTTT	CASSLDPGVTGELFF
TRBV28	few	TRBJ2-2	.	TGTGCCAGCAGTTTTAGGGGCGTAAGCGGGGAGCTGTTTTTT	CASSFRGVSGELFF
TRBV29-1	many	TRBJ1-1	.	TGCAGCGTTGGCGGCCGTATGAACACTGAAGCTTTCTTT	CSVGGRMNTEAFF
TRBV7-2	many	TRBJ2-7	.	TGTGCCAGCAGCTCAACAGGGGGGGGTCCCTACGAGCAGTACTTC	CASSSTGGGPYEQYF
TRBV29-1	many	TRBJ2-5	TRBD2	TGCAGCGTTGTGGGGGGGATGATTGAGACCCAGTACTTC	CSVVGGMIETQYF
TRBV20-1	many	TRBJ1-2	TRBD1	TGCAGTGCTAGAGATAGGGGACAGGGTGTCTATGGCTACACCTTC	CSARDRGQGVYGYTF
TRBV12-3/TRBV12-4	many	TRBJ1-5	.	TGTGCCAGCAGTCCACATATACTTTCTCTCAGGGTTGTTGGCAATCAGCCCCAGCATTTT	CASSPHILSLRVVGNQPQHF
TRBV6-2/TRBV6-3	many	TRBJ1-4	.	TGTGCCAGCAGTTACGTGGGGGAAAGGGAAAAACTGTTTTTT	CASSYVGEREKLFF